This T cell receptor (beta chain) comes out of a study of blood T cell repertoires in COVID-19. Sequenced by immunoSEQ multiplex PCR; TCRdb stores in-frame clones only, minus some. Of roughly 240,000 clones listed, around 88% are singletons. The ends were cut back, 2 bases at V and 3 bases at J, with 8 bases in the middle. Germline V gives CDR1 ENHRY, CDR2 SYGVKD. There are 14 residues in the CDR3. Participant ages covered roughly 18 to 89 years across about two dozen US areas. The V gene is TRBV10-3, the J gene TRBJ2-1; D perhaps matches TRBD1 (5 bases). Source material: PBMCs or T cells enriched from blood (not recorded which). This clonotype was obtained from a woman between 45 and 65 years old who had recovered from COVID-19. The CDR3 loop reads CAISEPDIYNEQFF. CDR3 in DNA: TGTGCCATCAGTGAGCCGGACATCTACAATGAGCAGTTCTTC.